This TCR beta chain derives from a study of T-cell reconstitution after alpha-beta-depleted transplantation in children. Unique molecular identifiers were incorporated into the prepared TCRbeta library. TCRdb ran MiXCR on the PCR reads and lists one entry per CDR3 protein. The sample lists about 190,000 distinct CDR3 sequences, about 6.8% occurring once. The CDR3 is 18 amino acids. Trimming removed 4 bases from V and 2 bases from J, with 23 bases in between. Germline V gene sequence: CDR1 LGHNA, CDR2 YSLEER. The source is a human donor who donated a stem cell graft to a child with Wiskott-Aldrich syndrome. The input for sequencing was PBMCs from the stem cell graft donor, taken from the stem cell graft. The gene calls are TRBV4-3 and TRBJ1-1, with TRBD1 as a possible D gene (5 bases). CDR3 bases: TGCGCCAGCAGCCGCATAATGGGGGACTCGCTGCTAAACACTGAAGCTTTCTTT. Residues: CASSRIMGDSLLNTEAFF.